The 5 T cell receptor beta chains given below trace back to one sample, sequenced in a study of shared clonotypes between healthy human individuals. Naive CD8 isolation took CD45RO-negative cells positively selected for CCR7 and excluded terminally differentiated effector memory CD45RA+ cells. Here immunoSEQ multiplex PCR was the method, and the copy in TCRdb shows in-frame clones only, minus some. The sample records some 2.1 million clones, about 95% being singletons. Material: naive CD8+ T cells sorted from blood. All receptors come from a man aged 18 to 29 in good health.

This clone was observed a single time. The rearrangement links TRBV7-9 to TRBJ1-6; 7 nucleotides match TRBD1. J was trimmed by 0 bases and V by 5 bases; bases with no gene match: 10. The germline gives CDR1 SEHNR, CDR2 FQNEAQ (reference sequence). The CDR3 totals 18 residues. CDR3 region: CASSGSGQLSSYNSPLHF. Written as DNA, the CDR3 is TGTGCCAGCAGCGGTTCGGGACAGCTTAGCTCCTATAATTCACCCCTCCACTTT.

The CDR3 DNA sequence: TGTGCCAGCAGCCCAGTAGGTGGGGCCAACGTCCTGACTTTC. It is translated as CASSPVGGANVLTF. The V call is TRBV6-5, the J call TRBJ2-6; no definite D call. CDR3 length: 14 residues. The germline gives CDR1 MNHEY, CDR2 SVGAGI. Trimming pared 6 bases from V and 3 bases from J, leaving 9 bases between.

The rearrangement links TRBV5-1 to TRBJ2-7, with D perhaps TRBD2 (6 bases). CDR3 length equals 13 residues. Germline CDR1 SGHRS, CDR2 YFSETQ. The germline V and J ends were trimmed by 2 bases and 4 bases, with 10 bases remaining between them. The CDR3 reads CASSFGSRYEQYF. DNA of the CDR3: TGCGCCAGCAGCTTCGGGAGTAGGTACGAGCAGTACTTC. Combining the CDR3 with reference TRBV5-1 and TRBJ2-7 gives the whole variable domain KAGVTQTPRYLIKTRGQQVTLSCSPISGHRSVSWYQQTPGQGLQFLFEYFSETQRNKGNFPGRFSGRQFSNSRSEMNVSTLELGDSALYLCASSFGSRYEQYFGPGTRLTVT.

In regard to this clone: Other DNA sequences in the sample encode the same CDR3. The chain combines TRBV11-2 with TRBJ2-7; perhaps TRBD2 as D (6 bases). This CDR3 comprises 13 residues. V lost 1 base and J lost 2, with 6 bases in between. Per the germline V gene, CDR1 is SGHAT and CDR2 is FQNNGV. The CDR3 bases are TGTGCCAGCAGCTTAGGACTAGCCTACGAGCAGTACTTC. Protein product: CASSLGLAYEQYF. Filled out from reference TRBV11-2 and TRBJ2-7, the complete variable domain reads EAGVAQSPRYKIIEKRQSVAFWCNPISGHATLYWYQQILGQGPKLLIQFQNNGVVDDSQLPKDRFSAERLKGVDSTLKIQPAKLEDSAVYLCASSLGLAYEQYFGPGTRLTVT.

This rearrangement joins TRBV10-1 to TRBJ2-7; unclear D gene. V lost 6 bases to trimming and J lost 7 bases, with 13 bases between them. The CDR3 is made up of 12 amino acids. The germline gives CDR1 WNHNN, CDR2 SYGVQD (reference sequence). CDR3 residues: CASSRTLGEQYF. The CDR3 DNA is TGCGCCAGCAGCCGGACCTTGGGGGAGCAGTACTTC.